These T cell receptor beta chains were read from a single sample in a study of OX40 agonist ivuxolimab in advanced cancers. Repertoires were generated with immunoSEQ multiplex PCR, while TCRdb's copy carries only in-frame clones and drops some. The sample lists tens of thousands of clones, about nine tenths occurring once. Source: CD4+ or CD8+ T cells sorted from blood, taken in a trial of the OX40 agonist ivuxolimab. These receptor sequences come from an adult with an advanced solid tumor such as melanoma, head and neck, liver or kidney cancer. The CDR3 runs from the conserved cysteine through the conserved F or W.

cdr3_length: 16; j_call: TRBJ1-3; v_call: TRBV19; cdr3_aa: CASIPGRMVFGNTIYF
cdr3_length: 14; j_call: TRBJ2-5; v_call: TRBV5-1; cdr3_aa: CASSLGPNQETQYF
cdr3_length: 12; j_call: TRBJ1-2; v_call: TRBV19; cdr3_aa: CASRDQKEGYTF
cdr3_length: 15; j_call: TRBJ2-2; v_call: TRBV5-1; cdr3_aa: CASSRLREPTGELFF
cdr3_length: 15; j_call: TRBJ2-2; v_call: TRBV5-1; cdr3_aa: CASSLVQGNTGELFF
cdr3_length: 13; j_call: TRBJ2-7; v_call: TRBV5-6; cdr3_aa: CASSLQRFYEQYF
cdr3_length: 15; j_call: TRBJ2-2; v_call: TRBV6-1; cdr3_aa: CASSTSQRGGVELFF
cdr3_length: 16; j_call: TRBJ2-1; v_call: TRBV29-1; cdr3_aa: CSVEGSGRSTYNEQFF
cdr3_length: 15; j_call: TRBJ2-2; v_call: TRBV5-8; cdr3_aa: CASSLRGANTGELFF
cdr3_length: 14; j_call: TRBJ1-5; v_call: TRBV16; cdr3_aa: CASSLRDRDQPQHF
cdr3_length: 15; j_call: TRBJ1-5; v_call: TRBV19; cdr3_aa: CASSSTVAGGQPQHF
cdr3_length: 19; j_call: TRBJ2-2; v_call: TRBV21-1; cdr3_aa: CASSKVFSGSGVGTGELFF
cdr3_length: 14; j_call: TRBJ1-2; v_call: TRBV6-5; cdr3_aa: CASRAPGQGPLSTF
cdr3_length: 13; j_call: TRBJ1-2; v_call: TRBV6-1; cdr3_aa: CASRSGTSYGYTF
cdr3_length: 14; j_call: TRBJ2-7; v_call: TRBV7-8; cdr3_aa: CASSLGEAGYEQYF
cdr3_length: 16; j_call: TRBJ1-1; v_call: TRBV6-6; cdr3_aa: CASRSLRDRMNTEAFF
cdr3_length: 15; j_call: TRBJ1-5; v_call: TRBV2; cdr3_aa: CASSDSLGSNQPQHF
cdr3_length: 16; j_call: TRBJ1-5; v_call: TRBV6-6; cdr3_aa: CASSSYPGEGNQPQHF
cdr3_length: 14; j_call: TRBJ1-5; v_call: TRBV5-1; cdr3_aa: CASSTGPAGQPQHF
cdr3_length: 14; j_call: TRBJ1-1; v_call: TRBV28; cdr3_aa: CASSWGQVNTEAFF
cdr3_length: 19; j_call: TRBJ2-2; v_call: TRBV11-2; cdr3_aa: CASSLVRAGLAGEDGELFF
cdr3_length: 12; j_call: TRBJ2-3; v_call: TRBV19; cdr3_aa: CASRIGADTQYF
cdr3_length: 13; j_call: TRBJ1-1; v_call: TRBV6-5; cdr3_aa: CASKEVGDTEAFF
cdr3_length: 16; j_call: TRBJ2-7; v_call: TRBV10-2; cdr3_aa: CASSELPPGLAGEQYF
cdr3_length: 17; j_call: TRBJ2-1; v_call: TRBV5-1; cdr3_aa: CASSLPGTSGLYNEQFF
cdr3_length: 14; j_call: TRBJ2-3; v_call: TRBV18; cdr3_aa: CASSPGQKEDTQYF
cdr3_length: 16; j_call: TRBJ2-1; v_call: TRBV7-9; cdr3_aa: CASSQGPGTSYNEQFF
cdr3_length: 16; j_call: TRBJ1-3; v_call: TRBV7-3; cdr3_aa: CASSLNPGSSGNTIYF
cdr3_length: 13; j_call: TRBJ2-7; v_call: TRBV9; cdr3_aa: CASGTSGSYEQYF
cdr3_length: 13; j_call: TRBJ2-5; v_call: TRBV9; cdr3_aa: CASSAGTQETQYF
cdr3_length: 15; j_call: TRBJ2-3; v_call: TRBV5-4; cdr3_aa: CASSYGQGIVDTQYF
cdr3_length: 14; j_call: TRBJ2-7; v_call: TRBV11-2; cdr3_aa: CASRPRLGSYEQYF
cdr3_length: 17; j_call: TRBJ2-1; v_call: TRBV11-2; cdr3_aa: CASSLVLSGGVHNEQFF
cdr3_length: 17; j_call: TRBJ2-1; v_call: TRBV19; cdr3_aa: CASSMGVGQGGNNEQFF
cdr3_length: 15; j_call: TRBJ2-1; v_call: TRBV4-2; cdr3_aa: CASSQDAGRFNEQFF
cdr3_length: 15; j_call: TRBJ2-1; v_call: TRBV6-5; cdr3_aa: CASRNGLLTYNEQFF